This section outlines one T cell receptor beta chain sequence together with its context. The data stem from a study of cytomegalovirus exposure and HLA in healthy donors. Trimming took off 5 bases at V and 0 bases at J, with 13 bases between the two ends. The CDR3 is made up of 16 amino acids. Germline CDR1 reads SGHVS; CDR2 reads FQNEAQ. The PCR was carried out with 60 Vbeta primers and 13 Jbeta primers. In the authors' methods: Later work found tens of millions of unique TCR beta chains, with roughly 11 million shared. Repertoires were generated with immunoSEQ multiplex PCR, while TCRdb's copy carries only in-frame clones and drops some. D and trimming come from the DNA, and the V and J calls and clone size come from that table. This sample has 80,000 to 130,000 clones; around 74% occur once, and the top ten carry 13% to 15%.

This chain connects TRBV7-8 to TRBJ1-4; the D is unclear. The clonotype was recovered from a male donor in good health and CMV-seropositive. What was sequenced was PBMCs. CDR3 residues: CASSLKRIATNEKLFF. CDR3 sequence (DNA): TGTGCCAGCAGCCTGAAGAGGATCGCAACTAATGAAAAACTGTTTTTT.